Shown below are 5 T cell receptor beta chains from a single sample sequenced in a study of OX40 agonist ivuxolimab in advanced cancers. Repertoires were generated with immunoSEQ multiplex PCR, while TCRdb's copy carries only in-frame clones and drops some. Altogether about 73,000 clones are present, 80% to 95% being singletons, with the ten largest covering approximately 0.49%. The sequencing used CD4+ or CD8+ T cells sorted from blood, collected in a trial of the OX40 agonist ivuxolimab. These receptors were collected from an adult with an advanced solid tumor such as melanoma, head and neck, liver or kidney cancer.

The chain couples TRBV27 to TRBJ1-5, with D possibly matching TRBD1 (5 bases). From germline, CDR1 is MNHEY and CDR2 SMNVEV (reference sequence). Trimming stripped 5 bases from V and 4 bases from J, with 18 bases between. The CDR3 extends over 16 amino acids. DNA for the CDR3: TGTGCCAGCAGTGCCAGGAGCTCGGGGGAAAATCAGCCCCAGCATTTT. Translating it yields CASSARSSGENQPQHF.

The V gene is TRBV7-2, the J gene TRBJ1-4; D remains unclear. CDR1 and CDR2 (germline): SGHTA, FQGNSA. The CDR3 has 16 residues. The V end was cut by 5 bases, the J end by 0 bases, with 13 bases between. CDR3 nucleotide sequence: TGTGCCAGCAGCCAAGGAGTACAGACAACTAATGAAAAACTGTTTTTT. This encodes CASSQGVQTTNEKLFF.

The chain recombines TRBV27 with TRBJ2-7, with 8 bases identical to TRBD1. The length of the CDR3 is 15 residues. V was clipped by 0 bases and J by 2 bases; unmatched bases: 3. Germline V gene data show CDR1 as MNHEY and CDR2 as SMNVEV (reference sequence). This chain's CDR3 is CASSLSNRGTYEQYF. The CDR3 region has the DNA TGTGCCAGCAGTTTATCGAACAGGGGGACCTACGAGCAGTACTTC.

The rearrangement links TRBV5-1 to TRBJ1-2, with D tentatively TRBD1 (6 bases). The V and J ends lost 0 bases and 8 bases respectively, with 11 bases between them. This CDR3 has 13 residues. The V gene's germline CDR1 is SGHRS and CDR2 YFSETQ. DNA of the CDR3: TGCGCCAGCAGCTTGGAACAGGGCGTCGGCTACACCTTC. This encodes CASSLEQGVGYTF.

The chain employs TRBV28 and TRBJ2-1; D is ambiguous. CDR1 is MDHEN and CDR2 is SYDVKM in the germline V gene. Trimming stripped 9 bases from V and 6 bases from J, with 21 bases between. This CDR3 region has 15 residues. The CDR3 nucleotides are TGTGCCAGTGTCAGGAGAATCAATCTACCCAATGAGCAGTTCTTC. Residues: CASVRRINLPNEQFF.